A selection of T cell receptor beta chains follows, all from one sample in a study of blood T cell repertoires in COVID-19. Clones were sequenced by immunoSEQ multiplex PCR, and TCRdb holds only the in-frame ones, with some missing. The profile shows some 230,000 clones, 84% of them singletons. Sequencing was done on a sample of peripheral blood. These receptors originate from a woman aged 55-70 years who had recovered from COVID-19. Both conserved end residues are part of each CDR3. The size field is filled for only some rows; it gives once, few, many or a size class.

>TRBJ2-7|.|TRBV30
CAWSHRTYEQYF
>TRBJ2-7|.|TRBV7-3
CASSLSLAGEQYF
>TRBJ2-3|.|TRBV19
CASSNPRGGSTDTQYF
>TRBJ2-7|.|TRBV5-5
CASSSSRWSSYEQYF
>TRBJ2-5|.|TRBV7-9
CATYRATGLGETQYF
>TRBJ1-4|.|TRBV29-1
CSAGQGGEKLFF
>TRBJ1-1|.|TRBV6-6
CASSYSQGISPGEAFF
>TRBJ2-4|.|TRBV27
CASSLLEQGLLKNIQYF
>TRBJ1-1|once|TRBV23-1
CASSQKSRGLEAFF
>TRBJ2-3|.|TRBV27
CASSFRGRGSDTQYF
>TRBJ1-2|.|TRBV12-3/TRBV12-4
CASRRNPGGYTF
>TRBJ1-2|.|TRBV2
CASSVEGAYRYTF